This T cell receptor (beta chain) appears in the sequencing data of a study of blood T cell repertoires in COVID-19. Study-level background: The United States, Italy and Spain were the sources of the acute and convalescent COVID-19 samples.

Per the germline V gene, CDR1 is MNHEY and CDR2 is SVGEGT. V gave up 6 bases and J gave up 4 bases; unmatched junction bases: 9. The CDR3 contains 16 residues. Per the original methods: Amplified reference gene primers provided the basis for estimating nucleated cell counts. Profiled with immunoSEQ multiplex PCR; TCRdb holds only in-frame clones, not every one. That table gives V, J and clone size, and the DNA gave D and trimming. The table records some 210,000 clones, 83% of them present only once. The chain couples TRBV6-2 or TRBV6-3 to TRBJ2-2; 9 nucleotides agree with TRBD2. The TCR comes from a man aged 45-60 years with active or convalescent COVID-19. The sample taken for sequencing was peripheral blood. DNA of the CDR3: TGTGCCAGCAGCCCTGATAGCGGGAGACTCACCGGGGAGCTGTTTTTT. Translating gives CASSPDSGRLTGELFF.